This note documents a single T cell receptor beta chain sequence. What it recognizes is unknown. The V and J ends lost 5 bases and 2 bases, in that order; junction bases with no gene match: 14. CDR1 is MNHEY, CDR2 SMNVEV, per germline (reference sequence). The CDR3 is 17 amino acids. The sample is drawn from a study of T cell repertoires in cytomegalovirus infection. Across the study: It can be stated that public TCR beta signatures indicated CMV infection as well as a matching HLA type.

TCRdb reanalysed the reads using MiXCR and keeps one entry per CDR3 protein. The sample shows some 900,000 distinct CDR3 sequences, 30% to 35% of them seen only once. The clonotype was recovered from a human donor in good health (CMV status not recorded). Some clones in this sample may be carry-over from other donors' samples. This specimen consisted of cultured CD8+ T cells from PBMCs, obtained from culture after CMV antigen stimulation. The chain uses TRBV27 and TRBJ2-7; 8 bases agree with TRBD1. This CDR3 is CASSTARTGHVTYEQYF. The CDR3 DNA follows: TGTGCCAGCAGTACCGCAAGGACAGGGCATGTTACCTACGAGCAGTACTTC.